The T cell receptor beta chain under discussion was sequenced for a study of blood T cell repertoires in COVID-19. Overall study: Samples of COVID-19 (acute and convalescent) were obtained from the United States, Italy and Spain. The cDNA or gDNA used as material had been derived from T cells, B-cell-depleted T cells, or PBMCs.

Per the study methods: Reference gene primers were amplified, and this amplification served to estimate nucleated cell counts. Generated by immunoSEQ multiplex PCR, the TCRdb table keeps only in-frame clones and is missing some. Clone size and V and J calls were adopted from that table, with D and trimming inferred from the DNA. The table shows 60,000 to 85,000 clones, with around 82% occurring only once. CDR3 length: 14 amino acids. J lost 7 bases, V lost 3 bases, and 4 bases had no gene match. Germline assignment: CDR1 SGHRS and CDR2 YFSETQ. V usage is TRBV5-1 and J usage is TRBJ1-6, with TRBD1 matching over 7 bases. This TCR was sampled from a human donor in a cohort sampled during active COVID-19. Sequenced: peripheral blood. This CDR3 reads CASSSGTDNSPLHF. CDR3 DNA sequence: TGCGCCAGCAGCTCCGGGACAGACAATTCACCCCTCCACTTT. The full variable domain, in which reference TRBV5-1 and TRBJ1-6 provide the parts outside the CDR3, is KAGVTQTPRYLIKTRGQQVTLSCSPISGHRSVSWYQQTPGQGLQFLFEYFSETQRNKGNFPGRFSGRQFSNSRSEMNVSTLELGDSALYLCASSSGTDNSPLHFGNGTRLTVT.